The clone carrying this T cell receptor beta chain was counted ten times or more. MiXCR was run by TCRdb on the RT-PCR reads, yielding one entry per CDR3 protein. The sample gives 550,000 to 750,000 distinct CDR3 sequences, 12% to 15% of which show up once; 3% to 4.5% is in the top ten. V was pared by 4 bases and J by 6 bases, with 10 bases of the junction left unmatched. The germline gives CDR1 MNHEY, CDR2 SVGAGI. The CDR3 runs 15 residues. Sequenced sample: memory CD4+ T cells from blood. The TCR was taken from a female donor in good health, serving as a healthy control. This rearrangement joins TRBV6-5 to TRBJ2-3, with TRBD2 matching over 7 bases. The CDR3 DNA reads TGTGCCAGCAGTTTGTCCGGGGGGTCGGGGGATACGCAGTATTTT. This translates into CASSLSGGSGDTQYF.